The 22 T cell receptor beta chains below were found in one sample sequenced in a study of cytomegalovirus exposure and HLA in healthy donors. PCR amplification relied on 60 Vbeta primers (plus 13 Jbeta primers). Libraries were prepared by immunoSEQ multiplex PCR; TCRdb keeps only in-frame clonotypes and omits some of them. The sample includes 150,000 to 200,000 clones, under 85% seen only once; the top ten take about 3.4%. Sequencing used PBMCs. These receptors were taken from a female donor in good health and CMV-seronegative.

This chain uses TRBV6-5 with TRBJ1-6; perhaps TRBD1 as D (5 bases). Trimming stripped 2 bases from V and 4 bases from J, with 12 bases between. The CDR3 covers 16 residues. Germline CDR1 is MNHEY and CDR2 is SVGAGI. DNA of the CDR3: TGTGCCAGCAGTTACGGGCAGGGCGCTTATAATTCACCCCTCCACTTT. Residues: CASSYGQGAYNSPLHF.

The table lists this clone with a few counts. The DNA for the CDR3 is TGTGCCAGCAGCATCGCCGGGTTTGATCAGCCCCAGCATTTT. Protein sequence: CASSIAGFDQPQHF. V and J are TRBV21-1 and TRBJ1-5. TRBV21-1 is a pseudogene. There are 14 residues in the CDR3.

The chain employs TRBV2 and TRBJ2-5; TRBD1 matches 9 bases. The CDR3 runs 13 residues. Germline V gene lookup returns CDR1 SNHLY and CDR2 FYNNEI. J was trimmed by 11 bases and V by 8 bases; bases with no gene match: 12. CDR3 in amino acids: CASGRQGDREQYF. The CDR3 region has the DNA TGTGCCAGCGGTCGGCAGGGGGACAGGGAGCAGTACTTC.

The CDR3, as DNA: TGCGCCAGCAGCCAGGCTCAACTAGCGCCCAATGAGCAGTTCTTC. Amino acids: CASSQAQLAPNEQFF. The rearrangement uses TRBV4-1 and TRBJ2-1; 7 bases match TRBD2. This CDR3 is built from 15 residues. V trimming: 3 bases; J trimming: 6 bases; junction bases outside the gene matches: 8. Looked up from germline, CDR1 is MGHRA and CDR2 is YSYEKL.

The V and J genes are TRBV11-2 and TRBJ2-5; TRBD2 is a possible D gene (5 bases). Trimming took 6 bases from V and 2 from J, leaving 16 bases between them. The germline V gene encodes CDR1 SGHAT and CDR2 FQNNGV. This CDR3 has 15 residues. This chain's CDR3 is CASSSSGGLQETQYF. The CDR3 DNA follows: TGTGCCAGCAGTTCATCGGGCGGGTTACAAGAGACCCAGTACTTC.

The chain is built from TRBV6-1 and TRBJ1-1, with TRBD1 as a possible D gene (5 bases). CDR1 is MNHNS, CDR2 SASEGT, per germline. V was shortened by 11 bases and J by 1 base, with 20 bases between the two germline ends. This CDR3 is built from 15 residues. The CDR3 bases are TGTGCCTCACAAGAGAGCCCAGGGCAGAACACTGAAGCTTTCTTT. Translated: CASQESPGQNTEAFF.

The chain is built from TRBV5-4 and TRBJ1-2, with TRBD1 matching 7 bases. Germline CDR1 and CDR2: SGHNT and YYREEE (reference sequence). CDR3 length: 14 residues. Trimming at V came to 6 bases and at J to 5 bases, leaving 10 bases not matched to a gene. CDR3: CASTDRDELYGYTF. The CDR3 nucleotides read TGTGCCAGCACTGACAGGGATGAATTGTATGGCTACACCTTC.

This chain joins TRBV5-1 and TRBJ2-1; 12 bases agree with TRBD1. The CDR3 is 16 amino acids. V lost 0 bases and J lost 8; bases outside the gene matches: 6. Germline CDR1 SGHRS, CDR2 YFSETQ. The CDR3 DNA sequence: TGCGCCAGCAGCTTGGCTACCGGGACAGGGGGCTATGAGCAGTTCTTC. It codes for CASSLATGTGGYEQFF. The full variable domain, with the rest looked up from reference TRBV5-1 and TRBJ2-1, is KAGVTQTPRYLIKTRGQQVTLSCSPISGHRSVSWYQQTPGQGLQFLFEYFSETQRNKGNFPGRFSGRQFSNSRSEMNVSTLELGDSALYLCASSLATGTGGYEQFFGPGTRLTVL.

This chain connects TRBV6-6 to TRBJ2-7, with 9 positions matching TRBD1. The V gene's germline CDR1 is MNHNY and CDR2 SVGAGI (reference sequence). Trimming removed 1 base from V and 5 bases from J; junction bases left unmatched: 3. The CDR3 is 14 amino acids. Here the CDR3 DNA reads TGTGCCAGCAGTTACTGGGACAGGGAGGACGAGCAGTACTTC. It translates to CASSYWDREDEQYF.

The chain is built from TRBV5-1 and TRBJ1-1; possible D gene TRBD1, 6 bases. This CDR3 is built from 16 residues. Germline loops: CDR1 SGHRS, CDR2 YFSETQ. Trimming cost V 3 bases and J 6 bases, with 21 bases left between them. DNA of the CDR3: TGCGCCAGCAGCTCCACCCCAGGGGCCGCCCAAGCTGAAGCTTTCTTT. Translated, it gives CASSSTPGAAQAEAFF.

CDR3 bases: TGTGCCAGCAGTGAAGGTCAGGGGCCCCAAGGTGAGCAGTTCTTC. Translated, it gives CASSEGQGPQGEQFF. The V call is TRBV25-1, the J call TRBJ2-1, with TRBD1 as a possible D gene (6 bases). Germline V gene sequence: CDR1 MGHDK, CDR2 SYGVNS. The V and J ends lost 2 bases and 9 bases respectively, with 17 bases between them. The CDR3 spans 15 residues.

DNA of the CDR3: TGTGCCAGCAGTTACTTCGAAGAGGGCGGGGAGCTGTTTTTT. Protein: CASSYFEEGGELFF. This chain connects TRBV6-6 to TRBJ2-2; possibly TRBD2 for D (5 bases). Germline V gene sequence: CDR1 MNHNY, CDR2 SVGAGI (reference sequence). This CDR3 has 14 amino acids. Trimming pared 1 base from V and 7 bases from J, leaving 10 bases between.

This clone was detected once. CDR3 bases: TGCAGCGCAGGGACAGGGAATAGGGTTCGGGAGCAGTACTTC. This sequence encodes CSAGTGNRVREQYF. The rearrangement joins TRBV29-1 to TRBJ2-7; 9 bases fit TRBD1. Unmatched junction bases numbered 14, after V lost 7 bases and J lost 7 bases. Germline lookup yields CDR1 SQVTM and CDR2 ANQGSEA. This CDR3 spans 14 amino acids.

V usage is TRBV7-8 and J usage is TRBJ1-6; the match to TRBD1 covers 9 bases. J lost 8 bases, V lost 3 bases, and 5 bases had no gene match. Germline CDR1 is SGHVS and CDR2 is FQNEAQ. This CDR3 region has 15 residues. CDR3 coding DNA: TGTGCCAGCAGCTTTGGGACAGGGACGGATTCACCCCTCCACTTT. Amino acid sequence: CASSFGTGTDSPLHF.

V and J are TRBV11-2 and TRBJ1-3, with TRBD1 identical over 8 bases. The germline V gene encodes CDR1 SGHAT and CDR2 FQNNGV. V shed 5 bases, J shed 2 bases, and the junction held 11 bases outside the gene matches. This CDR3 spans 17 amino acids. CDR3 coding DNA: TGTGCCAGCAGCACTAGGGGTGCAGGGGGCCCTGGAAACACCATATATTTT. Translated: CASSTRGAGGPGNTIYF. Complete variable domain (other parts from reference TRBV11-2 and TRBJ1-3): EAGVAQSPRYKIIEKRQSVAFWCNPISGHATLYWYQQILGQGPKLLIQFQNNGVVDDSQLPKDRFSAERLKGVDSTLKIQPAKLEDSAVYLCASSTRGAGGPGNTIYFGEGSWLTVV.

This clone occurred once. The CDR3 DNA reads TGCGCCAGCAGCGACAGGACAGGTAGCACAGATACGCAGTATTTT. Protein sequence: CASSDRTGSTDTQYF. The chain links TRBV4-3 to TRBJ2-3, with TRBD1 identical over 7 bases. This CDR3 has 15 amino acids. Trimming took 5 bases from V and 0 from J; bases not matched to a gene: 5. CDR1 and CDR2 from the germline V gene are LGHNA and YSLEER.

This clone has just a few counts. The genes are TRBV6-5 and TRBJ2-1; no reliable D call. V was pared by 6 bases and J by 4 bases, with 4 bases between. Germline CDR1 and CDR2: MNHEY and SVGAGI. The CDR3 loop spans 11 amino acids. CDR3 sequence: CASSVYNEQFF. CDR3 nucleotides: TGTGCCAGCAGCGTTTACAATGAGCAGTTCTTC.

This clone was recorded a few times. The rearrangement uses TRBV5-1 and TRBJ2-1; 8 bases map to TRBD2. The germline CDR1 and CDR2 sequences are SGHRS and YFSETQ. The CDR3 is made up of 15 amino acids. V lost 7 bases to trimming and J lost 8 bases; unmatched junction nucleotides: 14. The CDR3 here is CASHRSTSGVDEQFF. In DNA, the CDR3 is TGCGCCAGCCACAGGAGTACTAGCGGTGTGGATGAGCAGTTCTTC.

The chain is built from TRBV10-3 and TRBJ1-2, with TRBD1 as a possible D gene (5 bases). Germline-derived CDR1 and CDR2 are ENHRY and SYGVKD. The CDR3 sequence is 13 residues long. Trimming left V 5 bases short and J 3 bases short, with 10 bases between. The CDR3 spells CAISSGRYYGYTF. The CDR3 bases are TGTGCCATCAGTTCAGGGCGCTACTATGGCTACACCTTC.

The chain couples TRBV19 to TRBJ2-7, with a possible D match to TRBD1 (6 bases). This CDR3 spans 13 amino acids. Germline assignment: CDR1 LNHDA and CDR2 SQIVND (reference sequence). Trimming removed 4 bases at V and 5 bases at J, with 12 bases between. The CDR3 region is CASSTRQADEQYF. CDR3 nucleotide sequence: TGTGCCAGTAGTACGCGACAGGCCGACGAGCAGTACTTC. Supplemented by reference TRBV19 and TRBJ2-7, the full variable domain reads DGGITQSPKYLFRKEGQNVTLSCEQNLNHDAMYWYRQDPGQGLRLIYYSQIVNDFQKGDIAEGYSVSREKKESFPLTVTSAQKNPTAFYLCASSTRQADEQYFGPGTRLTVT.

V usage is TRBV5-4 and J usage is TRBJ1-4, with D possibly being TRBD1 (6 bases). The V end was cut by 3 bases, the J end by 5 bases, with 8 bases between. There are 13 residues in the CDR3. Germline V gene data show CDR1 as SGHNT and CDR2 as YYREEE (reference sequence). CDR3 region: CASSSGQNEKLFF. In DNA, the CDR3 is TGTGCCAGCAGCTCAGGACAGAATGAAAAACTGTTTTTT.

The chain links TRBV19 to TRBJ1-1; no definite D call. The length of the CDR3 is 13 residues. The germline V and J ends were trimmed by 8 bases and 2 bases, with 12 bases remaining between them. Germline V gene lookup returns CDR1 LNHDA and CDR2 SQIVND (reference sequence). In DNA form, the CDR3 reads TGTGCCAGTCGTTTTACAGTTAACACTGAAGCTTTCTTT. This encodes CASRFTVNTEAFF.